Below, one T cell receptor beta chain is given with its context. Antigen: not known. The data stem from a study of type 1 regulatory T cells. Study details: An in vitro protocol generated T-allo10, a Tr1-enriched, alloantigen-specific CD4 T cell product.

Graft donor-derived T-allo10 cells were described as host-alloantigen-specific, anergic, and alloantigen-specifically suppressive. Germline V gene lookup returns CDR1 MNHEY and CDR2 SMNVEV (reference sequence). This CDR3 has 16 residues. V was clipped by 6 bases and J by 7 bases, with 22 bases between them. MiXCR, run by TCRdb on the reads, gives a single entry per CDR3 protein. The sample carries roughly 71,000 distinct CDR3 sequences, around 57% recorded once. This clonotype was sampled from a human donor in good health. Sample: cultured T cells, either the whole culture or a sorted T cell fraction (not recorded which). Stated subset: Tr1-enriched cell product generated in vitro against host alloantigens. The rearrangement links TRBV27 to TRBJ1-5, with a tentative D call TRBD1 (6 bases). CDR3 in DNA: TGTGCCAGCAGACCACAGGGCTCGGGGGGGATCCAGCCCCAGCATTTT. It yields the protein CASRPQGSGGIQPQHF.